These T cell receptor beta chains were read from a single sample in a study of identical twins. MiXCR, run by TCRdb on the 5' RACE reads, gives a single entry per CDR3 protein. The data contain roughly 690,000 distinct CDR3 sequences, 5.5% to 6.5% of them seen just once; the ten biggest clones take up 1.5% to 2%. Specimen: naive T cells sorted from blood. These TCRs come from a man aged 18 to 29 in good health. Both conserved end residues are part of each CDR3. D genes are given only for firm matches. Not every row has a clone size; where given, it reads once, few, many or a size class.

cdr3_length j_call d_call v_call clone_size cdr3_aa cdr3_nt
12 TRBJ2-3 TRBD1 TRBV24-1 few CATSAQGAMQYF TGTGCCACCAGTGCGCAGGGGGCTATGCAGTATTTT
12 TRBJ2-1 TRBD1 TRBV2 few CASSADRGGEFF TGTGCCAGCAGTGCCGACAGGGGTGGGGAGTTCTTC
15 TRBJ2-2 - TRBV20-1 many CSATGQIVKAGELFF TGCAGTGCAACCGGACAGATTGTAAAGGCCGGGGAGCTGTTTTTT
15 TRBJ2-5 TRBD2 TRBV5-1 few CASSSGLANQETQYF TGCGCCAGCAGCTCGGGACTAGCGAACCAAGAGACCCAGTACTTC
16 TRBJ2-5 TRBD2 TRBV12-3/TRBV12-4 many CASALSGTSVFETQYF TGTGCCAGCGCGTTGTCCGGGACTAGCGTTTTTGAGACCCAGTACTTC
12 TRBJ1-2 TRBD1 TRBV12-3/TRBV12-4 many CASSTGVRGYTF TGTGCCAGCAGTACAGGGGTACGAGGCTACACCTTC
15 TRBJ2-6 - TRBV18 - CASSPGGEGANVLTF TGTGCCAGCTCACCAGGAGGGGAAGGGGCCAACGTCCTGACTTTC
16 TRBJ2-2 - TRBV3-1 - CASSQDLGTHTGELFF TGTGCCAGCAGCCAAGACCTAGGGACTCATACCGGGGAGCTGTTTTTT
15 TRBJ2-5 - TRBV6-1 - CASSEANSGVETQYF TGTGCCAGCAGTGAAGCCAACTCGGGTGTGGAGACCCAGTACTTC
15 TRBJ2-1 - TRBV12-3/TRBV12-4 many CASSLRRALDNEQFF TGTGCCAGCAGTTTGCGGAGGGCCTTGGACAATGAGCAGTTCTTC
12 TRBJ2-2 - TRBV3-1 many CASSQESGELFF TGTGCCAGCAGCCAAGAGTCCGGGGAGCTGTTTTTT
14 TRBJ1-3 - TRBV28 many CASSLSSSGNTIYF TGTGCCAGCAGTTTAAGTTCCTCCGGAAACACCATATATTTT
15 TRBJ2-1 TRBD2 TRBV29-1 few CSVARTSGRANEQFF TGCAGCGTCGCCCGTACTAGCGGGAGGGCCAATGAGCAGTTCTTC
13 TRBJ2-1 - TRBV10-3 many CAISESRGDEQFF TGTGCCATCAGTGAGTCTCGTGGGGATGAGCAGTTCTTC
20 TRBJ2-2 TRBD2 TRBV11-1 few CASSLGSGSKRAEGTGELFF TGTGCCAGCAGCTTAGGCAGCGGGAGCAAGAGGGCTGAAGGCACCGGGGAGCTGTTTTTT
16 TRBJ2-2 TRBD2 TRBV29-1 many CSVPGTSGTNTGELFF TGCAGCGTTCCCGGGACTAGCGGGACGAACACCGGGGAGCTGTTTTTT
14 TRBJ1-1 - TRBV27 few CASSFPGGHTEAFF TGTGCCAGCAGTTTTCCAGGAGGGCACACTGAAGCTTTCTTT